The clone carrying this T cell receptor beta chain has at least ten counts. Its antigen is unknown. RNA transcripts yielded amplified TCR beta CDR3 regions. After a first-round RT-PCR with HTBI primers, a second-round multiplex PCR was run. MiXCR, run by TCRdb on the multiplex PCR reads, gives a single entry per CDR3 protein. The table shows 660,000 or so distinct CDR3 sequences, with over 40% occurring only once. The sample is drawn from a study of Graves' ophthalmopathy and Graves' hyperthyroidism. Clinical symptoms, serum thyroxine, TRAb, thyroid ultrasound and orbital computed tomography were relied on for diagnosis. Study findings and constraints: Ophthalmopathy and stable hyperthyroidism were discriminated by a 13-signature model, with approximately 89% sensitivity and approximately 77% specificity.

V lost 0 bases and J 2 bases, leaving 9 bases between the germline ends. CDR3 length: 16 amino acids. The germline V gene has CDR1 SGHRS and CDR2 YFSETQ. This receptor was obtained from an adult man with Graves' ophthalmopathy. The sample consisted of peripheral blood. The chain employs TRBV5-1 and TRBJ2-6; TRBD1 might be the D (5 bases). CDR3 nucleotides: TGCGCCAGCAGCTTGGGGCAGGGCCCTGGGGCCAACGTCCTGACTTTC. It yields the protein CASSLGQGPGANVLTF. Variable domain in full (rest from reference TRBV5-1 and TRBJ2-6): KAGVTQTPRYLIKTRGQQVTLSCSPISGHRSVSWYQQTPGQGLQFLFEYFSETQRNKGNFPGRFSGRQFSNSRSEMNVSTLELGDSALYLCASSLGQGPGANVLTFGAGSRLTVL.